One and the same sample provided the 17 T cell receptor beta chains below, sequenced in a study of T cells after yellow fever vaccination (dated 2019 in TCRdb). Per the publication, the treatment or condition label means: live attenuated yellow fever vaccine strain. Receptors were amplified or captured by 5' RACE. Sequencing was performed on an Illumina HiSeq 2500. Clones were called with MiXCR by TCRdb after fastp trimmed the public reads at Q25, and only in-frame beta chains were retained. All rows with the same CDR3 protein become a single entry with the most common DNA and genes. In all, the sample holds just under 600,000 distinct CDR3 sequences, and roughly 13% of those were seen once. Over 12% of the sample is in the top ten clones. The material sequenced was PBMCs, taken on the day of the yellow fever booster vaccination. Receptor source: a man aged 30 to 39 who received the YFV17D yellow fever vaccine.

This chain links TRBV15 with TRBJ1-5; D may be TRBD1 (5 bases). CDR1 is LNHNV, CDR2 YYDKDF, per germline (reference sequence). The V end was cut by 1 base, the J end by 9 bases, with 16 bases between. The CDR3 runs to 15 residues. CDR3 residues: CATSRGGVVVGPQHF. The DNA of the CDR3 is TGTGCCACCAGCAGAGGGGGGGTTGTGGTTGGGCCCCAGCATTTT. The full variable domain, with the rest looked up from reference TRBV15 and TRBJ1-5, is DAMVIQNPRYQVTQFGKPVTLSCSQTLNHNVMYWYQQKSSQAPKLLFHYYDKDFNNEADTPDNFQSRRPNTSFCFLDIRSPGLGDTAMYLCATSRGGVVVGPQHFGDGTRLSIL.

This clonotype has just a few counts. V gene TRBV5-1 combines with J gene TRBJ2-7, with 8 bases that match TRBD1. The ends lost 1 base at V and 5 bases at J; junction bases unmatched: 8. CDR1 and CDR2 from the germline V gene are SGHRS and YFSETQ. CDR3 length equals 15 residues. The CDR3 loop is CASSLLGQGTHEQYF. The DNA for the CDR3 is TGCGCCAGCAGCTTGCTAGGACAGGGAACACACGAGCAGTACTTC.

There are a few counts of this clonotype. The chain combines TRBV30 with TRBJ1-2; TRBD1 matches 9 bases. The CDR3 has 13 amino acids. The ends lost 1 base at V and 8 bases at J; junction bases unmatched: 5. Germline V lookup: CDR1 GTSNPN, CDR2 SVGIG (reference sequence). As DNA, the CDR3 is TGTGCCTGGAGTGAACAGGGGGCTGGGGGCTACACCTTC. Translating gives CAWSEQGAGGYTF.

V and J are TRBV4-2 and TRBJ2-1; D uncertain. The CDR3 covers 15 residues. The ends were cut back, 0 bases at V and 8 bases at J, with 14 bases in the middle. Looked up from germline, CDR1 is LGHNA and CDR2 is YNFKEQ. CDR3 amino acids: CASSQEPDLRHEQFF. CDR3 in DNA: TGTGCCAGCAGCCAAGAACCAGACCTTCGGCATGAGCAGTTCTTC.

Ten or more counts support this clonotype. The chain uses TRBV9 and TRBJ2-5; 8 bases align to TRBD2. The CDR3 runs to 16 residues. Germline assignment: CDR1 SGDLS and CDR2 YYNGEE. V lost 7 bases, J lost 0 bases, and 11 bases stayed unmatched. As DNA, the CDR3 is TGTGCCAGCTCCCGCGCGGCTAGCGGGTACCAAGAGACCCAGTACTTC. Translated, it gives CASSRAASGYQETQYF.

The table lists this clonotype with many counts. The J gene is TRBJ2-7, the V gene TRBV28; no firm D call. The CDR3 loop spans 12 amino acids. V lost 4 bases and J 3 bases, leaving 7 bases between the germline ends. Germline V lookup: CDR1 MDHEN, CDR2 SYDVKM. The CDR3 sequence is CASSSGLYEQYF. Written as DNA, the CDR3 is TGTGCCAGCAGTTCCGGGCTCTACGAGCAGTACTTC.

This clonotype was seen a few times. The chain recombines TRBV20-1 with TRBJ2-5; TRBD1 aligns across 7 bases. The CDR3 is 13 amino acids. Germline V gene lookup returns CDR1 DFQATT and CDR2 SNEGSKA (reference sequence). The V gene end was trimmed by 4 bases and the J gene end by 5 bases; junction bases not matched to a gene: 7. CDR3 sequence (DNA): TGCAGTGCTACGCCGGGACAGCTGGAGACCCAGTACTTC. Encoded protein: CSATPGQLETQYF.

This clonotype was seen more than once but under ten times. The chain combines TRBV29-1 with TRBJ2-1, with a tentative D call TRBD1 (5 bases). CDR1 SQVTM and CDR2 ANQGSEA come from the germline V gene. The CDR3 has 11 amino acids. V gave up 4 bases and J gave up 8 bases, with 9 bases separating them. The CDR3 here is CSVGQGDEQFF. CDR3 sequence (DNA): TGCAGCGTTGGGCAGGGCGATGAGCAGTTCTTC.

The CDR3 region is CASSEGQAANIQYF. CDR3 bases: TGCGCCAGCAGCGAAGGACAGGCGGCGAACATTCAGTACTTC. V and J are TRBV5-1 and TRBJ2-4; 7 bases align to TRBD1. Germline loops: CDR1 SGHRS, CDR2 YFSETQ. This CDR3 is built from 14 residues. V dropped 4 bases and J dropped 7; count of bases not matched to a gene: 8.

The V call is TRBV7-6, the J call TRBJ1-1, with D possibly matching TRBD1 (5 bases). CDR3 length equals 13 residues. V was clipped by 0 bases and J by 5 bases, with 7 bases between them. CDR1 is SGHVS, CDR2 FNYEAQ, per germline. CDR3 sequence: CASSLARQTEAFF. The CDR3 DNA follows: TGTGCCAGCAGCTTAGCCCGACAGACTGAAGCTTTCTTT.

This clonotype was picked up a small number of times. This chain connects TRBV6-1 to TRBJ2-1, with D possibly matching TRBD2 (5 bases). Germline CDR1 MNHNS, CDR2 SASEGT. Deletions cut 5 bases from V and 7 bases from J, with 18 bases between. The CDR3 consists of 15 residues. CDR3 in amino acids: CASSKRSLGSNEQFF. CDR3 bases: TGTGCCAGCAGTAAGCGGTCCTTGGGTAGTAATGAGCAGTTCTTC.

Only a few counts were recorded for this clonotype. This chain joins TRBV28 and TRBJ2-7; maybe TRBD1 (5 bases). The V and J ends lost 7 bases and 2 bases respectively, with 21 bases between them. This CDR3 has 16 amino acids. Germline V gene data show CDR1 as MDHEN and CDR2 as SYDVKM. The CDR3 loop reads CASIQGGAVLTYEQYF. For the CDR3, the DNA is TGTGCCAGCATCCAGGGTGGGGCGGTTCTGACCTACGAGCAGTACTTC.

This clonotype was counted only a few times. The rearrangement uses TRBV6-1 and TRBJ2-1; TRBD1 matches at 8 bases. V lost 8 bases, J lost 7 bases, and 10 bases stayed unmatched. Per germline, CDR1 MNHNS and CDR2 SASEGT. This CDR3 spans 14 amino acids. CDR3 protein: CASCPRTGRNEQFF. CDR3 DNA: TGTGCCAGCTGTCCCCGGACAGGGAGAAATGAGCAGTTCTTC.

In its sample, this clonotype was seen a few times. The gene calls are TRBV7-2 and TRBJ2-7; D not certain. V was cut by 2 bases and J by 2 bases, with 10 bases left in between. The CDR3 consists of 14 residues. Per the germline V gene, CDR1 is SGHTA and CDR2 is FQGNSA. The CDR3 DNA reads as TGTGCCAGCAGCTTAACCTCCACTACCTACGAGCAGTACTTC. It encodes CASSLTSTTYEQYF.

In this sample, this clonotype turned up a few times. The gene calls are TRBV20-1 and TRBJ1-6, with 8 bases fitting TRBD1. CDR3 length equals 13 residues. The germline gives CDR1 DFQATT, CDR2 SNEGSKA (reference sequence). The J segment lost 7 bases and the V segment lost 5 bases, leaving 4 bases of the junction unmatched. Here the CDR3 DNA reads TGCAGTGCTCCCCGGGACAGGAATTCACCCCTCCACTTT. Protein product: CSAPRDRNSPLHF.

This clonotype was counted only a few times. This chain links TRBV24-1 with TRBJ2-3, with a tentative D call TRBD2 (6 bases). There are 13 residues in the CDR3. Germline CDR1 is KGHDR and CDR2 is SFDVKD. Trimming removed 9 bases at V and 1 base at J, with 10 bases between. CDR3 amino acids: CATVASGTDTQYF. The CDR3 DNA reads TGTGCCACCGTGGCTAGCGGCACAGATACGCAGTATTTT.

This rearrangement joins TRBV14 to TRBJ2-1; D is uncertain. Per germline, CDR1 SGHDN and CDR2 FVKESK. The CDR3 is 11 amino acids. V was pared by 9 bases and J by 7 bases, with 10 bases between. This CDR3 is CASGEVNEQFF. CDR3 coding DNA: TGTGCCAGTGGAGAGGTGAATGAGCAGTTCTTC. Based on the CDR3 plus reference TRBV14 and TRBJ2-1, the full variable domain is EAGVTQFPSHSVIEKGQTVTLRCDPISGHDNLYWYRRVMGKEIKFLLHFVKESKQDESGMPNNRFLAERTGGTYSTLKVQPAELEDSGVYFCASGEVNEQFFGPGTRLTVL.